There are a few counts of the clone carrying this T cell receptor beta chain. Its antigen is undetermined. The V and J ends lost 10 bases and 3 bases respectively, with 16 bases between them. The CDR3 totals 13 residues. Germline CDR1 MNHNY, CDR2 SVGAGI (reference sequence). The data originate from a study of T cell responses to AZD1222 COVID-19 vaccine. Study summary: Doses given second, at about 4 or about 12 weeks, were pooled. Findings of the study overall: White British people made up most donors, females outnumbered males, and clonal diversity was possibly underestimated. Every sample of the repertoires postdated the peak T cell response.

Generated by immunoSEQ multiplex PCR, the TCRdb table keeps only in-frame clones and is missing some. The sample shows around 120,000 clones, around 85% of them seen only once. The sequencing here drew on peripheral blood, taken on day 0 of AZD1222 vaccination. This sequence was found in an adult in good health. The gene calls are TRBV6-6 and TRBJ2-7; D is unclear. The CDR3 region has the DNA TGTGCCACCCAGAGGACGGCAAACTACGAGCAGTACTTC. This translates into CATQRTANYEQYF.